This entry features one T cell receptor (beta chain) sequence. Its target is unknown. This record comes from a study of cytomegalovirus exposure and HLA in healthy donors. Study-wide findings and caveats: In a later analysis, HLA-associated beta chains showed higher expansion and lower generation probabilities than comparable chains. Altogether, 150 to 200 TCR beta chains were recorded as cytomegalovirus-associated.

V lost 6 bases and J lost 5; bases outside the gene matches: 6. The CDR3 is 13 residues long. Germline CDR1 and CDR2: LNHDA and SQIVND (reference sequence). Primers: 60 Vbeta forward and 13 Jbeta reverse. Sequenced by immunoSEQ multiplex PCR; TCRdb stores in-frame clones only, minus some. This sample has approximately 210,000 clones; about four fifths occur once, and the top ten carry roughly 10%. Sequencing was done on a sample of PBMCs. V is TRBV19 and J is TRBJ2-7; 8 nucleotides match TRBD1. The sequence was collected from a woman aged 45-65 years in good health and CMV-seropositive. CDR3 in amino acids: CASRRQGFHEQYF. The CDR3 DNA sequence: TGTGCCAGTAGAAGACAGGGGTTCCACGAGCAGTACTTC. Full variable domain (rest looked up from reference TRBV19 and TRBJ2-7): DGGITQSPKYLFRKEGQNVTLSCEQNLNHDAMYWYRQDPGQGLRLIYYSQIVNDFQKGDIAEGYSVSREKKESFPLTVTSAQKNPTAFYLCASRRQGFHEQYFGPGTRLTVT.